Reported below is one T cell receptor beta chain. Its specificity is unknown. No DNA is given; TCRdb re-called the 5' RACE reads and lists each CDR3 protein once. This sample's table has 300,000 or so distinct CDR3 sequences. The data derive from a study of T cells expressing NK-cell markers. Study in general: It was sorted CD3+CD56-NKG2C+, CD3+CD56+NKG2C- and CD3+CD56+NKG2C+ T cells that provided the TCR beta repertoires.

Overall study results and limits: In several donors, these clonotypes also led the CD3+CD56-NKG2C+ fraction.

Germline CDR1 reads LNHDA; CDR2 reads SQIVND (reference sequence). The CDR3 totals 15 residues. The clonotype originates from a woman aged 18 to 75 in good health. This chain joins TRBV19 and TRBJ2-3; TCRdb selects TRBD1, and the lack of DNA leaves this call unchecked. Sequences were obtained from blood T cells: a sorted CD56 or NKG2C T cell subset, CD4+ or CD8+ T cells, or bulk PBMC T cells (not recorded which). CDR3 residues: CASRYGGTRTDTQYF.